One and the same sample provided the 27 T cell receptor beta chains below, sequenced in a study of blood T cell repertoires in COVID-19. Libraries were prepared by immunoSEQ multiplex PCR; TCRdb keeps only in-frame clonotypes and omits some of them. In the table there are 200,000 to 250,000 clones, 85% of which are singletons. The sequencing sample was made of PBMCs or T cells enriched from blood (not recorded which). The receptors here all came from a man aged 35-49 years who had recovered from COVID-19.

The V call is TRBV28, the J call TRBJ1-1; the match to TRBD1 covers 9 bases. The CDR3 covers 12 residues. Germline V gene sequence: CDR1 MDHEN, CDR2 SYDVKM. J lost 8 bases, V lost 10 bases, and 8 bases had no gene match. The CDR3 spells CATGPGQGEAFF. The CDR3 nucleotides read TGTGCCACAGGACCGGGACAGGGAGAAGCTTTCTTT.

The V and J genes are TRBV27 and TRBJ1-2; a possible D gene is TRBD1 (5 bases). The CDR3 runs 12 residues. Trimming pared 8 bases from V and 2 bases from J, leaving 9 bases between. Germline lookup yields CDR1 MNHEY and CDR2 SMNVEV (reference sequence). The CDR3 spells CASARANYGYTF. The CDR3 DNA follows: TGTGCCAGCGCCAGGGCCAACTATGGCTACACCTTC.

V and J are TRBV6-5 and TRBJ2-7, with a possible D match to TRBD1 (6 bases). Trimming pared 0 bases from V and 3 bases from J, leaving 6 bases between. The germline CDR1 and CDR2 sequences are MNHEY and SVGAGI. The CDR3 spans 13 residues. The CDR3 here is CASSYSGHYEQYF. CDR3 nucleotides: TGTGCCAGCAGTTACTCGGGACACTACGAGCAGTACTTC.

CDR3 amino acids: CASSSTGAYEQYF. CDR3 DNA sequence: TGTGCCAGCAGCTCGACAGGGGCCTACGAGCAGTACTTC. The chain couples TRBV5-4 to TRBJ2-7; TRBD1 matches 8 bases. The J segment lost 2 bases and the V segment lost 3 bases, leaving 1 base of the junction unmatched. CDR3 length: 13 amino acids. Germline V gene lookup returns CDR1 SGHNT and CDR2 YYREEE (reference sequence).

The V gene is TRBV4-3, the J gene TRBJ2-2; D is unclear. The V end was cut by 0 bases, the J end by 0 bases, with 8 bases between. In germline, CDR1 is LGHNA, CDR2 YSLEER. This CDR3 has 16 residues. The CDR3 here is CASSQDQNANTGELFF. The CDR3 nucleotides are TGCGCCAGCAGCCAAGATCAGAACGCGAACACCGGGGAGCTGTTTTTT.

This chain links TRBV7-8 with TRBJ1-1; D unclear. Per germline, CDR1 SGHVS and CDR2 FQNEAQ. The CDR3 is made up of 14 amino acids. V lost 1 base to trimming and J lost 2 bases, with 8 bases between them. Here the CDR3 DNA reads TGTGCCAGCAGCTTAGATGGAGGAAACACTGAAGCTTTCTTT. Its protein product is CASSLDGGNTEAFF.

CDR3 protein: CASSIALPGPNQPQHF. The CDR3 DNA reads as TGTGCCAGTAGTATAGCCCTTCCAGGTCCCAATCAGCCCCAGCATTTT. The V gene is TRBV19, the J gene TRBJ1-5; the D is unclear. Germline V gene lookup returns CDR1 LNHDA and CDR2 SQIVND (reference sequence). Between the trimmed V and J ends, which lost 1 base and 3 bases, there was a span of 13 bases. This CDR3 region has 16 residues.

The chain is built from TRBV21-1 and TRBJ1-4; the table's D call, TRBD1, has no DNA check behind it. TRBV21-1 is recorded as a pseudogene. The length of the CDR3 is 18 residues. The chain's CDR3 is CASSKTRTGVRAGEKLFF. The CDR3 region has the DNA TGTGCCAGCAGCAAAACAAGGACAGGGGTCCGAGCCGGCGAAAAACTGTTTTTT.

About this clone: A read error may produce the germline difference seen at one junction end. The CDR3 nucleotides read TGCGCCAGCAGCTTGGGAGGAGGAGGGTGGCAGGCCCCCCCCGCCTTC. It is translated as CASSLGGGGWQAPPAF. The chain uses TRBV5-1 and TRBJ1-2; D is unresolved. Germline CDR1 reads SGHRS; CDR2 reads YFSETQ. The CDR3 extends over 16 amino acids. The full variable domain, in which reference TRBV5-1 and TRBJ1-2 provide the parts outside the CDR3, is KAGVTQTPRYLIKTRGQQVTLSCSPISGHRSVSWYQQTPGQGLQFLFEYFSETQRNKGNFPGRFSGRQFSNSRSEMNVSTLELGDSALYLCASSLGGGGWQAPPAFGSGTRLTVV.

The chain has TRBV5-1 and TRBJ2-3; 7 nucleotides agree with TRBD2. V shed 4 bases and J 4 bases; nucleotides not matched to a gene: 6. The CDR3 has 14 amino acids. Germline V gene lookup returns CDR1 SGHRS and CDR2 YFSETQ. CDR3 region: CASSPGLEADTQYF. The CDR3 nucleotides are TGCGCCAGCAGCCCTGGACTAGAAGCAGATACGCAGTATTTT.

The CDR3 sequence is CASRPQGWGTEAFF. CDR3 sequence (DNA): TGTGCCAGCCGTCCACAGGGTTGGGGCACTGAAGCTTTCTTT. J is TRBJ1-1 and V is TRBV27; possible D gene TRBD1, 6 bases. CDR3 length equals 14 residues. V dropped 8 bases and J dropped 4 bases, with 17 bases sitting between them. The germline V gene encodes CDR1 MNHEY and CDR2 SMNVEV (reference sequence).

V and J are TRBV24-1 and TRBJ1-1, with TRBD1 identical over 7 bases. The CDR3 extends over 15 amino acids. J lost 1 base, V lost 3 bases, and 4 bases had no gene match. CDR1 is KGHDR, CDR2 SFDVKD, per germline. In DNA form, the CDR3 reads TGTGCCACCAGTGATGCGACAGGGAAGAACACTGAAGCTTTCTTT. This sequence encodes CATSDATGKNTEAFF.

The rearrangement links TRBV6-5 to TRBJ1-1; D is uncertain. V lost 3 bases and J lost 0, with 11 bases in between. The germline V gene encodes CDR1 MNHEY and CDR2 SVGAGI. The CDR3 has 15 amino acids. The CDR3, as DNA: TGTGCCAGCAGTTATGGACTGACCATGAACACTGAAGCTTTCTTT. This encodes CASSYGLTMNTEAFF.

The rearrangement links TRBV18 to TRBJ1-4; D might be TRBD1 (6 bases). This CDR3 is 17 amino acids long. Germline-derived CDR1 and CDR2 are KGHSH and LQKENI. V lost 3 bases to trimming and J lost 0 bases, with 14 bases between them. CDR3 coding DNA: TGTGCCAGCTCACCGTCCGCGGGGGCCTCAACTAATGAAAAACTGTTTTTT. This translates into CASSPSAGASTNEKLFF.

This rearrangement joins TRBV4-2 to TRBJ2-3; the match to TRBD2 covers 7 bases. The junction had 10 bases not matched to a gene; V was cut back by 0 bases and J by 1 base. From germline, CDR1 is LGHNA and CDR2 YNFKEQ. The CDR3 loop spans 18 amino acids. The CDR3 sequence: CASSQEPGDYRGTDTQYF. In nucleotides, the CDR3 is TGTGCCAGCAGCCAAGAACCGGGGGACTACCGGGGCACAGATACGCAGTATTTT.

This chain uses TRBV5-6 with TRBJ2-7, with 9 bases lining up with TRBD1. The germline CDR1 and CDR2 sequences are SGHDT and YYEEEE. With V trimmed by 2 bases and J by 1 base, 4 bases remained unmatched. This CDR3 has 15 amino acids. In DNA, the CDR3 is TGTGCCAGCAGCTTCGGACAGGGGATGTCCTACGAGCAGTACTTC. Residues: CASSFGQGMSYEQYF.

The rearrangement uses TRBV30 and TRBJ1-5, with a weak D call TRBD1 (5 bases). Per the germline V gene, CDR1 is GTSNPN and CDR2 is SVGIG (reference sequence). V gave up 0 bases and J gave up 5 bases, with 8 bases separating them. The CDR3 is made up of 13 amino acids. The DNA of the CDR3 is TGTGCCTGGAGTGTACAGGATGATCAGCCCCAGCATTTT. Translating it yields CAWSVQDDQPQHF.

The chain combines TRBV19 with TRBJ1-2; D remains ambiguous. The V and J ends lost 11 bases and 6 bases respectively, with 25 bases between them. CDR1 is LNHDA and CDR2 is SQIVND in the germline V gene (reference sequence). CDR3 length equals 15 residues. The CDR3 bases are TGTGCCCACCAAAGGGCGGGGTATCGGTACGATGGCTACACCTTC. Translated: CAHQRAGYRYDGYTF.

This rearrangement joins TRBV3-1 (or the pseudogene TRBV3-2) to TRBJ1-3; D not certain. Germline values: CDR1 LGHDT, CDR2 YNNKEL (reference sequence). The V gene lost 7 bases and the J gene lost 0 bases, with 16 bases spanning the gap. The CDR3 consists of 16 residues. The CDR3 spells CASTRRGASSGNTIYF. The DNA of the CDR3 is TGTGCCAGCACCCGTAGAGGAGCGAGCTCTGGAAACACCATATATTTT.

V usage is TRBV5-1 and J usage is TRBJ1-2, with D tentatively TRBD1 (5 bases). V shed 4 bases and J shed 3 bases, with 16 bases lying between them. Germline lookup yields CDR1 SGHRS and CDR2 YFSETQ. The CDR3 is 15 amino acids. The CDR3 sequence: CASSLNSGADYGYTF. Written as DNA, the CDR3 is TGCGCCAGCAGCCTAAACAGTGGGGCGGACTATGGCTACACCTTC.

This clone was seen just once. One base away lies a much larger clone, so this may be a sequencing read error. Within the sample, other DNA sequences also encode this same CDR3. The CDR3 spells CASSRGGHTDTQYF. The CDR3 nucleotides read TGTGCTAGCAGTCGGGGGGGACACACAGATACGCAGTATTTT. V usage is TRBV6-2 or TRBV6-3 and J usage is TRBJ2-3; TRBD2 matches 8 bases. CDR3 length: 14 amino acids. Germline loops: CDR1 MNHEY, CDR2 SVGEGT.

This clone has a handful of counts. This chain connects TRBV4-3 to TRBJ2-7; 9 positions agree with TRBD2. Germline V lookup: CDR1 LGHNA, CDR2 YSLEER. The CDR3 covers 15 residues. V lost 0 bases and J lost 5; bases outside the gene matches: 5. CDR3 DNA: TGCGCCAGCAGCCAAGACACTAGCGGGCTGAACGAGCAGTACTTC. Translated, it gives CASSQDTSGLNEQYF.

V is TRBV30 and J is TRBJ2-5; 9 nucleotides align to TRBD1. CDR1 and CDR2 from the germline V gene are GTSNPN and SVGIG (reference sequence). This CDR3 spans 16 amino acids. Trimming removed 4 bases from V and 0 bases from J; junction bases left unmatched: 9. The CDR3 loop reads CAWNKGTGLYQETQYF. CDR3 bases: TGTGCCTGGAATAAGGGGACAGGGTTGTACCAAGAGACCCAGTACTTC.

The chain couples TRBV9 to TRBJ2-5, with a possible D match to TRBD2 (7 bases). The germline gives CDR1 SGDLS, CDR2 YYNGEE. CDR3 size: 18 residues. V was clipped by 2 bases and J by 4 bases, with 24 bases between them. The CDR3 DNA sequence: TGTGCCAGCAGCGTCGGCGAAGGAGGGGGGGGCGGCACAGAGACCCAGTACTTC. Its translation is CASSVGEGGGGGTETQYF.

The chain is built from TRBV5-1 and TRBJ2-1; D perhaps matches TRBD1 (7 bases). The CDR3 has 17 amino acids. Trimming left V 5 bases short and J 0 bases short, with 18 bases between. Germline V gene lookup returns CDR1 SGHRS and CDR2 YFSETQ. CDR3 DNA sequence: TGCGCCAGCAGTCACCGCGGGACAGCAACCTCCTACAATGAGCAGTTCTTC. Translation: CASSHRGTATSYNEQFF.

The genes are TRBV9 and TRBJ2-5; TRBD1 matches at 10 bases. The CDR3 has 17 amino acids. Trimming took 3 bases from V and 1 from J; bases not matched to a gene: 9. Per the germline V gene, CDR1 is SGDLS and CDR2 is YYNGEE. The CDR3 sequence is CASSDPGTGDVQETQYF. CDR3 DNA sequence: TGTGCCAGCAGCGATCCCGGGACAGGGGACGTCCAAGAGACCCAGTACTTC.

This clone is large within its sample. The rearrangement uses TRBV5-4 and TRBJ2-7, with 7 bases identical to TRBD1. The germline V gene encodes CDR1 SGHNT and CDR2 YYREEE (reference sequence). Trimming removed 6 bases from V and 1 base from J; junction bases left unmatched: 13. The CDR3 is 16 residues long. CDR3 sequence reads: CASTTGPGQNSYEQYF. CDR3 sequence (DNA): TGTGCCAGCACTACCGGACCGGGACAGAATTCCTACGAGCAGTACTTC. The whole variable domain, remainder taken from reference TRBV5-4 and TRBJ2-7, is ETGVTQSPTHLIKTRGQQVTLRCSSQSGHNTVSWYQQALGQGPQFIFQYYREEENGRGNFPPRFSGLQFPNYSSELNVNALELDDSALYLCASTTGPGQNSYEQYFGPGTRLTVT.